This TCR beta chain was documented in a study of a mutant IDH1 vaccine in newly diagnosed glioma (dated by TCRdb to 2020 to 2023). In terms of the full investigation: Across visits V03 through V10, patients got a total of eight vaccinations, given in weeks 1, 3, 5, 7, 11, 15, 19 and 23. For exploratory analyses, longitudinal TCRB deep sequencing was carried out in about two dozen treated patients wherever samples were available. Of the 25 to 40 patients who were treated, around 60% were male and approximately 38% were female, and the mean age was about 40 years. Six visits were used for peripheral blood collection: V03 (baseline), V05, V07, V10, V12 and V13. Vaccination was initiated 4-6 weeks after radiotherapy alone, or concurrently with temozolomide cycles in the chemotherapy-containing groups. Prior to enrollment, patients had been given standard therapy consisting of radiotherapy alone, temozolomide alone, or radiochemotherapy with temozolomide, with the combination given to most patients. On the study overall, not on this receptor specifically: Vaccine-induced immune responses across multiple MHC alleles were detected in 90% to 95% of patients. Selection of PBMC samples for TCRB deep sequencing was based on availability. It was noted by the authors that analyses of patient blood samples could not be reproduced owing to sample limitations. Pseudoprogression seemed to be unrelated to changes in the top peripheral T cell clonotypes found by TCRB sequencing.

The library relied on the immunoSEQ multiplex PCR assay. The hsTCRB Kit was used according to the manufacturer's protocol to amplify rearranged TCR beta chain sequences. Sequencing of TCRB libraries was carried out on an Illumina MiSeq. As for the authors' bioinformatics: The kit vendor's proprietary platform handled demultiplexing, trimming and gene mapping. TCRdb provides this immuneACCESS table in a form limited to in-frame rearrangements. Some clones are lacking; in checked studies, under half of them reflect an unresolved V gene, and why the rest are absent is not known. V and J calls and clone size are those listed in that table; D and trimming were worked out from the DNA. Within this sample are about 120,000 clones, with just under 80% of them counted one time only. The ten largest account for about 5.5% of the sample. The time point tag for this specimen amounts to: week 11, during vaccination. Every vaccine dose consisted of 300 ug of a 20-mer mutant IDH1 peptide in Montanide, administered subcutaneously together with topical imiquimod. Newly diagnosed WHO grade 3 or 4 IDH1-mutant astrocytomas showing loss of nuclear ATRX were present in the donors. The samples were drawn from NOA16, a multicentre, single-arm, open-label phase I trial in Germany that tested a mutant IDH1 peptide vaccine in humans for the first time. The DNeasy Blood and Tissue Kit was used to extract genomic DNA from EDTA blood for TCRB sequencing.

In the case of this clone: Its target antigen remains unknown. No per-base quality is available; no much larger clone lies one base away.

CDR1 and CDR2 were assigned from the germline V gene (reference sequence) as SGHNT and YYREEE. Trimming takes 2 bases from V and 3 bases from J, and the germline ends sit 11 bases apart. Its CDR3 holds 14 amino acids, cysteine through phenylalanine. The kept DNA is CDR3 alone, 42 bases in frame from the first base. The material sequenced was PBMCs, taken from a glioma patient whose treatment included an IDH1 peptide vaccine. The origin of this receptor is a middle-aged man with glioma. The V and J segments used are TRBV5-4 and TRBJ2-5, with TRBD1 perhaps the D gene, on 6 matching bases. CDR3 protein: CASSFQTGEETQYF. The DNA sequence is as follows: TGTGCCAGCAGCTTTCAGACAGGCGAAGAGACCCAGTACTTC.